The T cell receptor (beta chain) under discussion was sequenced for a study of blood T cell repertoires in COVID-19. Study details: PBMCs, B-cell-depleted T cells, or T cells were the source of the cDNA or gDNA that made up the material.

From germline, CDR1 is SGHRS and CDR2 YFSETQ. With 5 bases removed from V and 5 bases from J, the gap between germline ends came to 7 bases. The CDR3 spans 11 residues. Sequencing used immunoSEQ multiplex PCR; TCRdb keeps in-frame clones, though not all of them. The repertoire holds roughly 160,000 clones, with over 80% as singletons. Sequenced: PBMCs or T cells enriched from blood (not recorded which). This receptor was obtained from a woman in her fifties or sixties who had recovered from COVID-19. V and J are TRBV5-1 and TRBJ2-5; D call uncertain. DNA for the CDR3: TGCGCCAGCAGATTCATGGAGACCCAGTACTTC. Protein: CASRFMETQYF.